This entry lists 31 T cell receptor beta chains sequenced from one sample in a study of T cells after yellow fever vaccination. TCRdb analysed the 5' RACE reads with MiXCR anew, one entry per CDR3 protein. The sample lists hundreds of thousands of distinct CDR3 sequences; approximately 4% were seen once. The sample here was PBMCs, taken 5 days after the yellow fever booster vaccination. Source of these receptors: a man aged 18 to 29 who received the YFV17D yellow fever vaccine.

This clonotype has more than one count but fewer than ten. This rearrangement joins TRBV4-1 to TRBJ1-4, with D unresolved. The V end was cut by 5 bases, the J end by 5 bases, with 9 bases between. This CDR3 is 13 amino acids long. Germline CDR1 is MGHRA and CDR2 is YSYEKL. The CDR3 reads CASSIQPNEKLFF. CDR3 in DNA: TGCGCCAGCAGCATTCAGCCAAATGAAAAACTGTTTTTT.

This chain joins TRBV18 and TRBJ2-1, with D perhaps TRBD1 (5 bases). Trimming shortened V by 6 bases and J by 4 bases, and 13 bases separated the two germline ends. There are 14 residues in the CDR3. Germline CDR1 reads KGHSH; CDR2 reads LQKENI. The CDR3 spells CASSLTRQYNEQFF. The CDR3 nucleotides read TGTGCCAGCTCCCTTACCAGACAGTACAATGAGCAGTTCTTC. Based on the CDR3 plus reference TRBV18 and TRBJ2-1, the full variable domain is NAGVMQNPRHLVRRRGQEARLRCSPMKGHSHVYWYRQLPEEGLKFMVYLQKENIIDESGMPKERFSAEFPKEGPSILRIQQVVRGDSAAYFCASSLTRQYNEQFFGPGTRLTVL.

This clonotype was observed a few times. The J gene is TRBJ2-2, the V gene TRBV11-3, with D uncertain. Germline loops: CDR1 SGHNT, CDR2 YENEEA. The CDR3 totals 14 residues. V was trimmed by 3 bases and J by 6 bases, leaving 11 bases between them. The CDR3, as DNA: TGTGCCAGCAGCTTTTCCGCACCATCCGGGGAGCTGTTTTTT. Protein sequence: CASSFSAPSGELFF. Supplemented by reference TRBV11-3 and TRBJ2-2, the full variable domain reads EAGVVQSPRYKIIEKKQPVAFWCNPISGHNTLYWYLQNLGQGPELLIRYENEEAVDDSQLPKDRFSAERLKGVDSTLKIQPAELGDSAVYLCASSFSAPSGELFFGEGSRLTVL.

In this sample, this clonotype turned up a few times. This chain uses TRBV9 with TRBJ2-2, with D maybe TRBD2 (6 bases). Germline V gene sequence: CDR1 SGDLS, CDR2 YYNGEE. V gave up 3 bases and J gave up 1 base, with 10 bases separating them. The length of the CDR3 is 15 residues. In DNA, the CDR3 is TGTGCCAGCAGCGATAGTAGCGGGAACACCGGGGAGCTGTTTTTT. Translating it yields CASSDSSGNTGELFF.

Ten or more counts support this clonotype. The chain employs TRBV6-5 and TRBJ2-1, with 8 bases identical to TRBD2. This CDR3 spans 15 amino acids. Germline values: CDR1 MNHEY, CDR2 SVGAGI. The junction had 2 bases not matched to a gene; V was cut back by 0 bases and J by 4 bases. The CDR3 loop reads CASSYSPSGYNEQFF. CDR3 DNA: TGTGCCAGCAGTTACTCTCCTAGCGGGTACAATGAGCAGTTCTTC.

This clonotype was seen at least ten times. The CDR3 DNA sequence: TGCGCCAGCAGCTTGTCAGGGGAGAACACTGAAGCTTTCTTT. This translates into CASSLSGENTEAFF. The J gene is TRBJ1-1, the V gene TRBV5-1; D might be TRBD1 (6 bases). The CDR3 is 14 residues long. Germline CDR1 and CDR2: SGHRS and YFSETQ. The V gene lost 1 base and the J gene lost 1 base, with 8 bases spanning the gap.

Many counts were recorded for this clonotype. V and J are TRBV4-2 and TRBJ2-4; possible D gene TRBD1, 6 bases. The CDR3 extends over 16 amino acids. The germline V gene has CDR1 LGHNA and CDR2 YNFKEQ. V gave up 2 bases and J gave up 2 bases, with 13 bases separating them. DNA of the CDR3: TGTGCCAGCAGCCAAACGGGGACAAGATCCAAAAACATTCAGTACTTC. As protein: CASSQTGTRSKNIQYF.

This chain joins TRBV5-4 and TRBJ2-1; unclear D gene. CDR1 is SGHNT and CDR2 is YYREEE in the germline V gene (reference sequence). V lost 0 bases and J lost 5, with 9 bases in between. There are 14 residues in the CDR3. The CDR3 loop is CASSLDSTNNEQFF. The CDR3 nucleotides read TGTGCCAGCAGCTTGGACAGTACAAACAATGAGCAGTTCTTC. Combining the CDR3 with reference TRBV5-4 and TRBJ2-1 gives the whole variable domain ETGVTQSPTHLIKTRGQQVTLRCSSQSGHNTVSWYQQALGQGPQFIFQYYREEENGRGNFPPRFSGLQFPNYSSELNVNALELDDSALYLCASSLDSTNNEQFFGPGTRLTVL.

This clonotype appeared a few times. In DNA, the CDR3 is TGTGCCAGCAGCCAAGAGTGGGGGGGCCCCCACGAGCAGTACTTC. Protein product: CASSQEWGGPHEQYF. The chain couples TRBV4-2 to TRBJ2-7; D is possibly TRBD2 (7 bases). Germline-derived CDR1 and CDR2 are LGHNA and YNFKEQ. The length of the CDR3 is 15 residues. Deletions cut 0 bases from V and 5 bases from J, with 14 bases between.

This clonotype was recorded a few times. The chain's CDR3 is CSVDGRNTEAFF. DNA of the CDR3: TGCAGCGTAGACGGACGGAACACTGAAGCTTTCTTT. This chain uses TRBV29-1 with TRBJ1-1; D gene ambiguous. CDR1 and CDR2 from the germline V gene are SQVTM and ANQGSEA. The CDR3 loop spans 12 amino acids. V lost 6 bases and J lost 1, with 9 bases in between. Full variable domain (missing parts from reference TRBV29-1 and TRBJ1-1): SAVISQKPSRDICQRGTSLTIQCQVDSQVTMMFWYRQQPGQSLTLIATANQGSEATYESGFVIDKFPISRPNLTFSTLTVSNMSPEDSSIYLCSVDGRNTEAFFGQGTRLTVV.

The gene calls are TRBV11-2 and TRBJ2-5; 11 bases agree with TRBD1. The junction had 9 bases not matched to a gene; V was cut back by 5 bases and J by 4 bases. Germline CDR1 reads SGHAT; CDR2 reads FQNNGV. This CDR3 is 16 amino acids long. The CDR3 DNA reads as TGTGCCAGCAGCCCGTGGACAGGGGGCGAAAGAGAGACCCAGTACTTC. The encoded protein is CASSPWTGGERETQYF.

This clonotype has more than one count but fewer than ten. The rearrangement joins TRBV6-6 to TRBJ2-1; 7 bases are shared with TRBD1. Germline V gene data show CDR1 as MNHNY and CDR2 as SVGAGI (reference sequence). This CDR3 comprises 16 residues. After removal of 7 bases from V and 0 bases from J, the junction contained 9 bases not matched to a gene. The CDR3 sequence is CASILRGTDSYNEQFF. CDR3 DNA: TGTGCCAGCATCCTAAGGGGGACAGACTCCTACAATGAGCAGTTCTTC.

There are a few counts of this clonotype. J is TRBJ1-2 and V is TRBV5-5; tentative D call: TRBD1 (5 bases). Germline V gene lookup returns CDR1 SGHKS and CDR2 YYEKEE (reference sequence). V lost 1 base and J 4 bases, leaving 11 bases between the germline ends. This CDR3 has 14 amino acids. The CDR3 sequence: CASSLWDSGYGYTF. The DNA for the CDR3 is TGTGCCAGCAGCTTGTGGGACTCGGGCTATGGCTACACCTTC.

Many counts were recorded for this clonotype. V is TRBV7-6 and J is TRBJ2-7; D could derive from TRBD1 or TRBD2 (5 bases each). There are 17 residues in the CDR3. The V gene's germline CDR1 is SGHVS and CDR2 FNYEAQ. The V end lost 4 bases, the J end lost 5 bases, and 24 bases lay between the germline ends. CDR3 amino acids: CASSSPWGPGVPNEQYF. For the CDR3, the DNA is TGTGCCAGCAGCTCACCGTGGGGACCAGGCGTCCCAAACGAGCAGTACTTC. Filled out from reference TRBV7-6 and TRBJ2-7, the complete variable domain reads GAGVSQSPRYKVTKRGQDVALRCDPISGHVSLYWYRQALGQGPEFLTYFNYEAQQDKSGLPNDRFSAERPEGSISTLTIQRTEQRDSAMYRCASSSPWGPGVPNEQYFGPGTRLTVT.

This clonotype was seen more than once but under ten times. The DNA of the CDR3 is TGCGCCAGCAGCCAAGGACTAGCGGGGGGGTTCTACAATGAGCAGTTCTTC. Translation gives CASSQGLAGGFYNEQFF. The chain employs TRBV4-1 and TRBJ2-1; TRBD2 agrees at 14 bases. The germline gives CDR1 MGHRA, CDR2 YSYEKL. V dropped 1 base and J dropped 3; count of bases not matched to a gene: 2. The CDR3 has 17 residues.

This clonotype was picked up many times. The genes are TRBV5-1 and TRBJ2-7; TRBD2 matches 7 bases. Germline V gene sequence: CDR1 SGHRS, CDR2 YFSETQ. V shed 1 base, J shed 2 bases, and the junction held 3 bases outside the gene matches. The CDR3 consists of 14 residues. The CDR3 protein is CASSLRGDPYEQYF. The CDR3, as DNA: TGCGCCAGCAGCTTGCGGGGGGACCCCTACGAGCAGTACTTC.

In its sample, this clonotype was seen many times. This chain uses TRBV4-2 with TRBJ1-2, with D tentatively TRBD1 (5 bases). CDR3 length: 18 residues. From germline, CDR1 is LGHNA and CDR2 YNFKEQ. The germline V and J ends were trimmed by 0 bases and 4 bases, with 21 bases remaining between them. The CDR3 DNA is TGTGCCAGCAGCCAAGAGGGGGTAGGCAGCCAGCTAGGCTATGGCTACACCTTC. Residues: CASSQEGVGSQLGYGYTF.

This clonotype has only a few counts. This chain uses TRBV7-9 with TRBJ2-1; 10 bases match TRBD2. The CDR3 sequence is 17 residues long. CDR1 SEHNR and CDR2 FQNEAQ come from the germline V gene (reference sequence). The V segment lost 3 bases and the J segment 8 bases; nucleotides outside the gene matches: 13. The CDR3 sequence is CASSFSSGGAAGDEQFF. The DNA for the CDR3 is TGTGCCAGCAGCTTTTCTAGCGGGGGAGCCGCTGGGGATGAGCAGTTCTTC.

This clonotype has just a few counts. The rearrangement joins TRBV12-3 or TRBV12-4 to TRBJ1-3; tentative D call: TRBD1 (5 bases). With 2 bases removed from V and 0 bases from J, the gap between germline ends came to 11 bases. The CDR3 runs 16 residues. CDR3 in DNA: TGTGCCAGCAGTTTAAGTGGGACCCACTCTGGAAACACCATATATTTT. It is translated as CASSLSGTHSGNTIYF.

A few counts support this clonotype. V and J are TRBV19 and TRBJ2-1; D might be TRBD2 (7 bases). This CDR3 is built from 14 residues. Germline CDR1 is LNHDA and CDR2 is SQIVND (reference sequence). Between the trimmed V and J ends, which lost 5 bases and 8 bases, there was a span of 16 bases. The CDR3 DNA follows: TGTGCCAGTAGTGTCACGCGGGGGCCACATGAGCAGTTCTTC. It specifies CASSVTRGPHEQFF.

The V call is TRBV5-1, the J call TRBJ2-3; D is perhaps TRBD1 (6 bases). The CDR3 is 14 residues long. V was shortened by 1 base and J by 3 bases, with 9 bases between the two germline ends. CDR1 is SGHRS and CDR2 is YFSETQ in the germline V gene. CDR3 DNA sequence: TGCGCCAGCAGCTTGACCGGACAGACAGATACGCAGTATTTT. It codes for CASSLTGQTDTQYF.

This clonotype was seen ten or more times. This chain connects TRBV7-8 to TRBJ1-1, with 7 bases lining up with TRBD1. V gave up 5 bases and J gave up 1 base; unmatched junction bases: 7. Germline lookup yields CDR1 SGHVS and CDR2 FQNEAQ. The CDR3 is made up of 15 amino acids. CDR3 region: CASSKQGPKNTEAFF. Written as DNA, the CDR3 is TGTGCCAGCAGCAAACAGGGGCCCAAGAACACTGAAGCTTTCTTT. Full variable domain (rest looked up from reference TRBV7-8 and TRBJ1-1): GAGVSQSPRYKVAKRGQDVALRCDPISGHVSLFWYQQALGQGPEFLTYFQNEAQLDKSGLPSDRFFAERPEGSVSTLKIQRTQQEDSAVYLCASSKQGPKNTEAFFGQGTRLTVV.

The chain employs TRBV19 and TRBJ1-1, with D unclear. The V gene lost 5 bases and the J gene lost 0 bases, with 13 bases spanning the gap. CDR1 and CDR2 from the germline V gene are LNHDA and SQIVND (reference sequence). The CDR3 has 15 amino acids. This CDR3 reads CASSVGVNMNTEAFF. DNA of the CDR3: TGTGCCAGTAGTGTCGGGGTAAACATGAACACTGAAGCTTTCTTT.

The rearrangement joins TRBV5-4 to TRBJ2-2; possible D gene TRBD1, 5 bases. CDR1 SGHNT and CDR2 YYREEE come from the germline V gene (reference sequence). The CDR3 extends over 16 amino acids. The V gene lost 0 bases and the J gene lost 4 bases, with 13 bases spanning the gap. CDR3 amino acids: CASSLGVDSLTGELFF. In nucleotides, the CDR3 is TGTGCCAGCAGCTTGGGAGTCGACAGCCTCACCGGGGAGCTGTTTTTT.

The rearrangement joins TRBV20-1 to TRBJ2-2; no definite D call. With 0 bases removed from V and 9 bases from J, the gap between germline ends came to 11 bases. Germline-derived CDR1 and CDR2 are DFQATT and SNEGSKA (reference sequence). This CDR3 is built from 13 residues. The CDR3 sequence: CSARDRSYRELFF. CDR3 in DNA: TGCAGTGCTAGAGATAGATCTTACCGGGAGCTGTTTTTT.

There are many counts of this clonotype. CDR3 residues: CASSYASGEGDAAEAFF. The CDR3 DNA reads as TGTGCCAGCAGTTACGCCAGCGGAGAGGGAGATGCGGCGGAAGCTTTCTTT. V and J are TRBV6-5 and TRBJ1-1; D gene unclear. Trimming cost V 2 bases and J 8 bases, with 24 bases left between them. The germline CDR1 and CDR2 sequences are MNHEY and SVGAGI. This CDR3 is 17 amino acids long.

This clonotype was observed at least ten times. This chain joins TRBV5-1 and TRBJ2-2; 10 bases are a match to TRBD2. V was pared by 3 bases and J by 1 base, with 3 bases of the junction left unmatched. The CDR3 is 16 residues long. The V gene's germline CDR1 is SGHRS and CDR2 YFSETQ. CDR3 sequence: CASSYSGGMNTGELFF. The CDR3 coding sequence is TGCGCCAGCAGCTATAGCGGGGGGATGAACACCGGGGAGCTGTTTTTT. Full variable domain (outside the CDR3, taken from reference TRBV5-1 and TRBJ2-2): KAGVTQTPRYLIKTRGQQVTLSCSPISGHRSVSWYQQTPGQGLQFLFEYFSETQRNKGNFPGRFSGRQFSNSRSEMNVSTLELGDSALYLCASSYSGGMNTGELFFGEGSRLTVL.

Ten or more counts support this clonotype. This chain connects TRBV5-1 to TRBJ2-7, with 12 bases identical to TRBD1. The ends lost 5 bases at V and 5 bases at J; junction bases unmatched: 8. The CDR3 runs to 15 residues. The germline V gene encodes CDR1 SGHRS and CDR2 YFSETQ. CDR3 DNA: TGCGCCAGCAGACACGGGGACAGGGGGCCTGACGAGCAGTACTTC. It yields the protein CASRHGDRGPDEQYF.

This clonotype was seen at least ten times. This chain links TRBV5-1 with TRBJ1-4; no clear D. The CDR3 has 14 amino acids. Trimming shortened V by 2 bases and J by 7 bases, and 12 bases separated the two germline ends. CDR1 SGHRS and CDR2 YFSETQ come from the germline V gene. CDR3 coding DNA: TGCGCCAGCAGCTTCAGGTCCAACCTTGAAAAACTGTTTTTT. Its translation is CASSFRSNLEKLFF.

This clonotype was recorded at least ten times. The chain has TRBV24-1 and TRBJ2-1; no firm D call. The CDR3 length is 11 residues. Trimming left V 5 bases short and J 3 bases short, with 1 base between. Germline CDR1 is KGHDR and CDR2 is SFDVKD. The chain's CDR3 is CATSGYNEQFF. CDR3 sequence (DNA): TGTGCCACCAGTGGCTACAATGAGCAGTTCTTC.

The chain is built from TRBV6-1 and TRBJ1-1, with D uncertain. The ends were cut back, 4 bases at V and 4 bases at J, with 13 bases in the middle. In germline, CDR1 is MNHNS, CDR2 SASEGT. The CDR3 length is 14 residues. CDR3 region: CASSAAGMGTEAFF. The CDR3 coding sequence is TGTGCCAGCAGTGCGGCCGGGATGGGCACTGAAGCTTTCTTT.